This TCR beta chain was obtained from a study of blood T cell repertoires in COVID-19. Study at large: There were acute and convalescent COVID-19 samples, and they came from the United States, Italy and Spain. In each case, the material was cDNA or gDNA derived from T cells, B-cell-depleted T cells, or PBMCs.

V dropped 3 bases and J dropped 5; count of bases not matched to a gene: 6. This CDR3 comprises 16 residues. CDR1 and CDR2 (germline): KGHDR, SFDVKD. Study processing details: From reference gene primer amplification, estimates of nucleated cell counts were derived. Using immunoSEQ multiplex PCR, the repertoire was profiled, and TCRdb retains in-frame clones only, with some absent. V and J calls plus clone size are reproduced from that table; the DNA served to infer D and trimming. The sample contains under 110,000 clones, roughly 85% of which appear only once. The chain combines TRBV24-1 with TRBJ2-5, with 12 bases that match TRBD1. This TCR was sampled from a woman in her sixties or seventies with active or convalescent COVID-19. The sample consisted of peripheral blood. This chain's CDR3 is CATSDAGTGGSETQYF. CDR3 DNA: TGTGCCACCAGTGATGCCGGGACAGGGGGCTCCGAGACCCAGTACTTC.